The T cell receptor beta chain described here comes from a study of blood T cell repertoires in COVID-19. In the study overall: PBMCs, B-cell-depleted T cells, or T cells were the source of the cDNA or gDNA that made up the material.

In the authors' methods: From reference gene primer amplification, estimates of nucleated cell counts were derived. Measured with immunoSEQ multiplex PCR; TCRdb has only the in-frame clones, and not every one. That table is the source of V, J and clone size, and D and trimming were worked out from the DNA. The sample includes a few hundred thousand clones, about 80% seen only once; the top ten take 7.5% to 10%. The CDR3 contains 14 residues. The sequenced sample was peripheral blood. This receptor was taken from an elderly man with acute or convalescent COVID-19. The J gene is TRBJ1-2, the V gene TRBV21-1; the table's D call, TRBD1, has no DNA check behind it. TRBV21-1 is an annotated pseudogene. The CDR3 here is CASTQGAGNYGYTF. CDR3 DNA: TGTGCCAGCACCCAAGGGGCAGGGAACTATGGCTACACCTTC.